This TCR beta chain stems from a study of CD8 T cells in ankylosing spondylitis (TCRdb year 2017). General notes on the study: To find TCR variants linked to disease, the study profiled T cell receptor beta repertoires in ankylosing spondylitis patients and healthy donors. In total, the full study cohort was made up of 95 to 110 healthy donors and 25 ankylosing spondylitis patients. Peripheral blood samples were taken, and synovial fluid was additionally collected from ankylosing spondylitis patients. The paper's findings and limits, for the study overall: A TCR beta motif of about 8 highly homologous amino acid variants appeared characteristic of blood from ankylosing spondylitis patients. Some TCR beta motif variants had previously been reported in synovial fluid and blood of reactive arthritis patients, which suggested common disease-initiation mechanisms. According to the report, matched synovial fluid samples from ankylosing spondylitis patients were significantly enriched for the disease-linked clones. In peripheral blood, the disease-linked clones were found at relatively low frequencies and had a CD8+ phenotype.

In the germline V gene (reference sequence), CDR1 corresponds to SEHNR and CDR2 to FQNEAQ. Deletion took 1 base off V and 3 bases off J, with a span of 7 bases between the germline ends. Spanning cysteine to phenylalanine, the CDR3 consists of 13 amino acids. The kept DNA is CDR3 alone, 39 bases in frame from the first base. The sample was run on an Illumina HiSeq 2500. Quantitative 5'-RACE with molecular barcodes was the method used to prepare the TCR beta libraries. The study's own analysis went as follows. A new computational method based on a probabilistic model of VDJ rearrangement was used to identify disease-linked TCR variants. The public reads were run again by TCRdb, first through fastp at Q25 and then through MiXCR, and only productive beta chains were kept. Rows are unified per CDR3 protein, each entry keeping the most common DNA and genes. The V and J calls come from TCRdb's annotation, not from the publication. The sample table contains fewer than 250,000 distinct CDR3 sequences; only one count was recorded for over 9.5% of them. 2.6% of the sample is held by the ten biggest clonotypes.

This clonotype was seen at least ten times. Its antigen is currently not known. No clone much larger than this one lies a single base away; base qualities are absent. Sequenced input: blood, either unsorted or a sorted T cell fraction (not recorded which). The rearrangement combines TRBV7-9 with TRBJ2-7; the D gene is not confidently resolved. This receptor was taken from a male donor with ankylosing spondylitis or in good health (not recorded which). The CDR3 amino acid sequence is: CASSLGVNYEQYF. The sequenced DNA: TGTGCCAGCAGCTTAGGCGTCAACTACGAGCAGTACTTC.